These T cell receptor beta chains were read from a single sample in a study of blood T cell repertoires in COVID-19. Using immunoSEQ multiplex PCR, the repertoire was profiled, and TCRdb retains in-frame clones only, with some absent. The sample includes 180,000 or so clones, around 83% seen only once; the top ten take under 3.5%. Sequenced: peripheral blood. These TCRs come from a woman in her twenties or thirties with active or convalescent COVID-19. Both conserved end residues are part of each CDR3. D genes are given only for firm matches. Clone size is stated in some rows and not others, as once, few, many or a class when expanded.

j_call: TRBJ1-2
v_call: TRBV6-6
d_call: TRBD1
clone_size: NA
cdr3_nt: TGTGCCAGCAGAACGGGACAGTCCCCTAACTATGGCTACACCTTC
cdr3_aa: CASRTGQSPNYGYTF

j_call: TRBJ1-4
v_call: TRBV10-1
d_call: TRBD1
clone_size: NA
cdr3_nt: TGCGCCAGCAGTGAACGTCGGGCAGGGGGAGTTGGAGGCGAAAAACTGTTTTTT
cdr3_aa: CASSERRAGGVGGEKLFF

j_call: TRBJ2-1
v_call: TRBV6-4
d_call: TRBD2
clone_size: NA
cdr3_nt: TGTGCCAGCAGCACAACTAGCGGACGGGGCTATGAGCAGTTCTTC
cdr3_aa: CASSTTSGRGYEQFF

j_call: TRBJ2-1
v_call: TRBV5-1
d_call: NA
clone_size: NA
cdr3_nt: TGCGCCAGCAGCTTTACGACAGTATACAATGAGCAGTTCTTC
cdr3_aa: CASSFTTVYNEQFF

j_call: TRBJ1-2
v_call: TRBV28
d_call: TRBD1
clone_size: NA
cdr3_nt: TGTGCCAGCAGTTATGGGACAGCTAATAACCTTGGGTATGGCTACACCTTC
cdr3_aa: CASSYGTANNLGYGYTF

j_call: TRBJ1-6
v_call: TRBV11-2
d_call: NA
clone_size: NA
cdr3_nt: TGTGCCAGCAGCAAGGCAGGACAGAATAATTCACCCCTCCACTTT
cdr3_aa: CASSKAGQNNSPLHF

j_call: TRBJ1-6
v_call: TRBV25-1
d_call: TRBD1
clone_size: NA
cdr3_nt: TGTGCCAGCAGTGATCGGACAGGGAGTAATTCACCCCTCCACTTT
cdr3_aa: CASSDRTGSNSPLHF

j_call: TRBJ2-1
v_call: TRBV11-2
d_call: TRBD1
clone_size: once
cdr3_nt: TGTGCCAGCAGCCCCATGACAGGGATTGAGCAGTTCTTC
cdr3_aa: CASSPMTGIEQFF

j_call: TRBJ2-7
v_call: TRBV19
d_call: TRBD2
clone_size: NA
cdr3_nt: TGTGCCAGTAGTATAGGTGCGGGAGCTACCTACGAGCAGTACTTC
cdr3_aa: CASSIGAGATYEQYF

j_call: TRBJ2-1
v_call: TRBV6-6
d_call: TRBD2
clone_size: few
cdr3_nt: TGTGCCAGCAGCTCGGGACAGTTAGGGCGTAGCGGGAGGAACAATGAGCAGTTCTTC
cdr3_aa: CASSSGQLGRSGRNNEQFF

j_call: TRBJ1-3
v_call: TRBV28
d_call: TRBD1
clone_size: NA
cdr3_nt: TGTGCCAGCAGTCTAGACAGGGGATCTGGAAACACCATATATTTT
cdr3_aa: CASSLDRGSGNTIYF

j_call: TRBJ1-1
v_call: TRBV29-1
d_call: NA
clone_size: few
cdr3_nt: TGCAGTAGCATCCAGGGGTCAAACACTGAAGCTTTCTTT
cdr3_aa: CSSIQGSNTEAFF

j_call: TRBJ1-1
v_call: TRBV6-7
d_call: TRBD1
clone_size: NA
cdr3_nt: TGTGCCAGCAGTTACTCGCGGACAGGGGGTAAACTCAAAGCGAACACTGAAGCTTTCTTT
cdr3_aa: CASSYSRTGGKLKANTEAFF

j_call: TRBJ2-1
v_call: TRBV18
d_call: NA
clone_size: NA
cdr3_nt: TGTGCCAGCTCACCTACAGGAATTATGGGTGCGGATGAGCAGTTCTTC
cdr3_aa: CASSPTGIMGADEQFF

j_call: TRBJ1-1
v_call: TRBV11-2
d_call: NA
clone_size: few
cdr3_nt: TGTGCCAGCAGCTTAGACAGGGCGAGTGAAGCTTTCTTT
cdr3_aa: CASSLDRASEAFF

j_call: TRBJ1-5
v_call: TRBV28
d_call: NA
clone_size: NA
cdr3_nt: TGTGCCAGCAGTCCGCGGGGAGGGTTGACGCCCCAGCATTTT
cdr3_aa: CASSPRGGLTPQHF

j_call: TRBJ2-7
v_call: TRBV11-3
d_call: TRBD1
clone_size: NA
cdr3_nt: TGTGCCAGCAGCTCCTGGACAGGGGTTGCGGACGAGCAGTACTTC
cdr3_aa: CASSSWTGVADEQYF

j_call: TRBJ2-7
v_call: TRBV7-9
d_call: NA
clone_size: NA
cdr3_nt: TGTGCCAGCAGCTTAGGGGCAGGGGATTTATACGAGCAGTACTTC
cdr3_aa: CASSLGAGDLYEQYF

j_call: TRBJ2-1
v_call: TRBV13
d_call: TRBD2
clone_size: NA
cdr3_nt: TGTGCCAGCAGCTTCGGGACTAGCGGGAGGGCAGGCCTGTTCTTC
cdr3_aa: CASSFGTSGRAGLFF

j_call: TRBJ1-5
v_call: TRBV25-1
d_call: NA
clone_size: NA
cdr3_nt: TGTGCCAGCATTAACAGCGGGGATCAGCCCCAGCATTTT
cdr3_aa: CASINSGDQPQHF

j_call: TRBJ1-3
v_call: TRBV3-1/TRBV3-2
d_call: TRBD1
clone_size: few
cdr3_nt: TGTGCCAGCAGCCTCAGGGGGACTGGAAACACCATATATTTT
cdr3_aa: CASSLRGTGNTIYF

j_call: TRBJ2-3
v_call: TRBV3-1/TRBV3-2
d_call: TRBD2
clone_size: NA
cdr3_nt: TGTGCCAGCAGCCTTCGCAGCGGGAGGCGGGCAGATACGCAGTATTTT
cdr3_aa: CASSLRSGRRADTQYF

j_call: TRBJ2-1
v_call: TRBV29-1
d_call: NA
clone_size: NA
cdr3_nt: TGCAGCGTTGAACCGCGGCAGGGATCATACAATGAGCAGTTCTTC
cdr3_aa: CSVEPRQGSYNEQFF

j_call: TRBJ1-5
v_call: TRBV20-1
d_call: NA
clone_size: many
cdr3_nt: TGCACCACTGTGAGACAGCCCCAGCATTTT
cdr3_aa: CTTVRQPQHF

j_call: TRBJ1-2
v_call: TRBV7-9
d_call: NA
clone_size: NA
cdr3_nt: TGTGCCAGCAGCCCGGGGAGGGGGTTTAACTATGGCTACACCTTC
cdr3_aa: CASSPGRGFNYGYTF

j_call: TRBJ2-2
v_call: TRBV27
d_call: TRBD2
clone_size: NA
cdr3_nt: TGTGCCAGCAGTTTATGGGGGGGATCGAACACCGGGGAGCTGTTTTTT
cdr3_aa: CASSLWGGSNTGELFF

j_call: TRBJ2-5
v_call: TRBV5-5
d_call: NA
clone_size: NA
cdr3_nt: TGTGCCAACAGCCTCACGGTGCGGGTTTTGCAGGAGACCCAGTACTTC
cdr3_aa: CANSLTVRVLQETQYF

j_call: TRBJ2-1
v_call: TRBV6-5
d_call: TRBD1
clone_size: NA
cdr3_nt: TGTGCCAGCAAACAGGACAGGGGCTCCTACAATGAGCAGTTCTTC
cdr3_aa: CASKQDRGSYNEQFF

j_call: TRBJ2-2
v_call: TRBV5-6
d_call: NA
clone_size: NA
cdr3_nt: TGTGCCAGCAGCTTGGCGGGTACGAACACCGGGGAGCTGTTTTTT
cdr3_aa: CASSLAGTNTGELFF

j_call: TRBJ2-2
v_call: TRBV24-1
d_call: NA
clone_size: NA
cdr3_nt: TGTGCCTCCTCCGGACAGCCGGCGGACACCGGGGAGCTGTTTTTT
cdr3_aa: CASSGQPADTGELFF

j_call: TRBJ2-5
v_call: TRBV10-2
d_call: TRBD1
clone_size: NA
cdr3_nt: TGCGCCAGCAGAGGACAGGCCCAAGAGACCCAGTACTTC
cdr3_aa: CASRGQAQETQYF

j_call: TRBJ2-3
v_call: TRBV11-2
d_call: TRBD1
clone_size: NA
cdr3_nt: TGTGCCAGCAGCTTCGGGACAGGGGCCCCAGATACGCAGTATTTT
cdr3_aa: CASSFGTGAPDTQYF

j_call: TRBJ2-2
v_call: TRBV18
d_call: TRBD1
clone_size: NA
cdr3_nt: TGTGCCAGCTCACCGGGACAGGGCGCCACCGGGGAGCTGTTTTTT
cdr3_aa: CASSPGQGATGELFF

j_call: TRBJ1-2
v_call: TRBV11-3
d_call: TRBD1
clone_size: few
cdr3_nt: TGTGCCAGCAGCTCAGCACTTTGGGGACAGGGGAATTTTAACTATGGCTACACCTTC
cdr3_aa: CASSSALWGQGNFNYGYTF

j_call: TRBJ1-1
v_call: TRBV6-2/TRBV6-3
d_call: NA
clone_size: NA
cdr3_nt: TGTGCCAGCAGTTACGATGGAGGGAAGACTGAAGCTTTCTTT
cdr3_aa: CASSYDGGKTEAFF

j_call: TRBJ2-1
v_call: TRBV24-1
d_call: TRBD1
clone_size: once
cdr3_nt: TGTGCCACCAGTGAGGCAGGGGGCGGGAATGAGCAGTTCTTC
cdr3_aa: CATSEAGGGNEQFF

j_call: TRBJ2-3
v_call: TRBV2
d_call: NA
clone_size: NA
cdr3_nt: TGTGCCAGCAGTGAACGGGGGGATACGCAGTATTTT
cdr3_aa: CASSERGDTQYF

j_call: TRBJ2-1
v_call: TRBV4-1
d_call: TRBD2
clone_size: NA
cdr3_nt: TGCGCCAGCTCTGCTAGCGGGAGGAATGAGCAGTTCTTC
cdr3_aa: CASSASGRNEQFF

j_call: TRBJ1-2
v_call: TRBV5-1
d_call: TRBD1
clone_size: NA
cdr3_nt: TGCGCCAGCAGCTTGTCGGACAGGGCGGTTGGCTACACCTTC
cdr3_aa: CASSLSDRAVGYTF

j_call: TRBJ1-1
v_call: TRBV20-1
d_call: TRBD1
clone_size: once
cdr3_nt: TGCAGTGCTAGTGGGGGACAGAATGAAGCTTTCTTT
cdr3_aa: CSASGGQNEAFF

j_call: TRBJ1-2
v_call: TRBV20-1
d_call: NA
clone_size: NA
cdr3_nt: TGCAGTGCTAGTACGGAGCCTAACTATGGCTACACCTTC
cdr3_aa: CSASTEPNYGYTF

j_call: TRBJ2-3
v_call: TRBV4-2
d_call: NA
clone_size: once
cdr3_nt: TGTGCCAGCAGCCAAGAGACACTCACAGATACGCAGTATTTT
cdr3_aa: CASSQETLTDTQYF